The clone carrying this TCR beta chain was seen only once. MiXCR was run by TCRdb on the 5' RACE reads, yielding one entry per CDR3 protein. Among some 62,000 distinct CDR3 sequences listed, roughly 23% were seen once. This TCR was sampled from a female donor with breast cancer. The sequenced material came from memory CD4+ T cells sorted from a lymph node. Described subset: memory CD4+ T cells, CD4+CD45RO+CD25-.

The CDR3, as DNA: TGCAGTGCTAGAGAGACTAGCGGGAGGGCCAGGGCCTACGAGCAGTACTTC. Amino acids: CSARETSGRARAYEQYF. This rearrangement joins TRBV20-1 to TRBJ2-7; 14 nucleotides agree with TRBD2. The CDR3 consists of 17 residues. Germline CDR1 reads DFQATT; CDR2 reads SNEGSKA (reference sequence). V was clipped by 0 bases and J by 2 bases; unmatched bases: 6.